This TCR beta chain was recorded in a study of blood T cells in healthy people across ages. Overall study findings and caveats: The lack of PBMC sorting stopped any conclusive naive versus antigen-experienced comparison.

Using a J-beta primer mix together with a sample-barcoded 5' primer, a second PCR was run for roughly 6 to 12 cycles. Samples each returned at least 3 million CDR3-containing paired-end reads. A single record per CDR3 protein comes from TCRdb applying MiXCR to the 5' RACE reads. The table lists around 870,000 distinct CDR3 sequences, about 30% of them singletons. This clonotype was seen only a few times. Antigen: not known. J was trimmed by 1 base and V by 9 bases; bases with no gene match: 14. The CDR3 covers 16 residues. Looked up from germline, CDR1 is MNHEY and CDR2 is SVGEGT. The individuals who served as donors were healthy Caucasians living in Russia, aged roughly 6 to 95. Per individual sample, total RNA of at least 5 micrograms was extracted.

The rearrangement links TRBV6-2 or TRBV6-3 to TRBJ1-1, with TRBD1 matching 7 bases. This receptor was taken from a woman older than 75 in good health. The sequenced sample was blood. The CDR3 sequence: CASPLKGADWNTEAFF. In nucleotides, the CDR3 is TGTGCCAGTCCTTTAAAGGGGGCGGACTGGAACACTGAAGCTTTCTTT.